The next 10 T cell receptor beta chains were all read from a single sample in a study of radiotherapy plus CTLA-4 blockade in lung cancer (dated by TCRdb to 2016 to 2019). Libraries came from the immunoSEQ multiplex PCR assay. The clones in this table, taken by TCRdb from immuneACCESS, are in-frame only. Not every clone is retained; where verified, under half of the shortfall comes from an unresolved V gene, and the cause of the rest is unknown. Present in this sample are about 31,000 clones, 70% to 75% of which were seen just once. The ten most abundant clones make up approximately 4.5% of the sample. Sequencing used peripheral blood, obtained from a patient treated with radiotherapy plus ipilimumab. The source is a human donor with non-small cell lung cancer whose response to radiotherapy plus ipilimumab could not be evaluated.

This chain's CDR3 is CAEGGGPDTQYF. In DNA form, the CDR3 reads TGTGCCGAGGGAGGGGGGCCAGATACGCAGTATTTT. The chain has TRBV6-1 and TRBJ2-3; possibly TRBD2 for D (7 bases). This CDR3 is built from 12 residues. V lost 11 bases to trimming and J lost 4 bases, with 13 bases between them. The germline gives CDR1 MNHNS, CDR2 SASEGT.

The rearrangement joins TRBV6-5 to TRBJ2-3, with D unresolved. Germline V gives CDR1 MNHEY, CDR2 SVGAGI. Trimming stripped 5 bases from V and 5 bases from J, with 8 bases between. There are 12 residues in the CDR3. The CDR3 is CASSEVLDTQYF. The CDR3 coding sequence is TGTGCCAGCAGTGAAGTACTAGATACGCAGTATTTT.

The V gene is TRBV19, the J gene TRBJ2-1, with D possibly TRBD2 on 5 matching bases. Trimming cost V 6 bases and J 1 base, with 13 bases left between them. Germline values: CDR1 LNHDA, CDR2 SQIVND (reference sequence). The CDR3 has 15 amino acids. DNA of the CDR3: TGTGCCAGTAGGTTAGCGCAGGCATCCTACAATGAGCAGTTCTTC. Amino acids: CASRLAQASYNEQFF.

The chain joins TRBV5-1 to TRBJ1-6; TRBD1 aligns across 8 bases. Germline CDR1 reads SGHRS; CDR2 reads YFSETQ. The CDR3 is 16 residues long. J lost 5 bases, V lost 3 bases, and 7 bases had no gene match. The CDR3 DNA reads TGCGCCAGCAGCTCCCGGACAGGGCGGGATAATTCACCCCTCCACTTT. Translating it yields CASSSRTGRDNSPLHF.

The sample holds a few counts of this clone. The chain links TRBV27 to TRBJ2-1; TRBD2 agrees at 10 bases. The junction had 7 bases not matched to a gene; V was cut back by 8 bases and J by 9 bases. In germline, CDR1 is MNHEY, CDR2 SMNVEV (reference sequence). There are 13 residues in the CDR3. The CDR3 nucleotides are TGTGCCAGCCGGGGACTAGCGAACGCTGAGCAGTTCTTC. It translates to CASRGLANAEQFF.

This chain links TRBV10-3 with TRBJ1-3; D unresolved. Germline CDR1 and CDR2: ENHRY and SYGVKD. V lost 2 bases and J 0 bases, leaving 11 bases between the germline ends. This CDR3 is 16 amino acids long. CDR3 residues: CAISELGLSSGNTIYF. DNA of the CDR3: TGTGCCATCAGTGAGCTTGGTCTTAGCTCTGGAAACACCATATATTTT.

This clone was picked up one time. This chain uses TRBV5-1 with TRBJ2-3; TRBD1 matches 9 bases. V lost 3 bases, J lost 4 bases, and 9 bases stayed unmatched. The germline V gene encodes CDR1 SGHRS and CDR2 YFSETQ. The CDR3 runs 16 residues. The CDR3 sequence: CASSSHRDRVSDTQYF. The DNA of the CDR3 is TGCGCCAGCAGCTCTCACCGGGACAGGGTTTCAGATACGCAGTATTTT.

The chain uses TRBV29-1 and TRBJ2-5, with 11 nucleotides matching TRBD2. Per germline, CDR1 SQVTM and CDR2 ANQGSEA. Germline trimming cut 6 bases from V and 5 bases from J; bases unmatched to any gene: 5. The CDR3 covers 13 residues. The CDR3 DNA sequence: TGCAGCGTGACCTGGACTAGCGGGGAGACCCAGTACTTC. Amino acid sequence: CSVTWTSGETQYF.

DNA for the CDR3: TGTGCCAGCAGCCCCAGCCCGACAGGGCCGGTCAATAGCAATCAGCCCCAGCATTTT. Its protein is CASSPSPTGPVNSNQPQHF. The chain couples TRBV5-5 to TRBJ1-5, with 7 bases aligning to TRBD1. J gave up 0 bases and V 4 bases, and 16 bases lay outside the gene matches. This CDR3 comprises 19 residues. CDR1 is SGHKS and CDR2 is YYEKEE in the germline V gene (reference sequence).

The gene calls are TRBV6-1 and TRBJ1-5; D is ambiguous. V was pared by 10 bases and J by 0 bases, with 10 bases between. Germline V gives CDR1 MNHNS, CDR2 SASEGT. This CDR3 comprises 13 residues. The DNA of the CDR3 is TGTGCCACCGAGGAGTATAGCAATCAGCCCCAGCATTTT. Translating it yields CATEEYSNQPQHF.